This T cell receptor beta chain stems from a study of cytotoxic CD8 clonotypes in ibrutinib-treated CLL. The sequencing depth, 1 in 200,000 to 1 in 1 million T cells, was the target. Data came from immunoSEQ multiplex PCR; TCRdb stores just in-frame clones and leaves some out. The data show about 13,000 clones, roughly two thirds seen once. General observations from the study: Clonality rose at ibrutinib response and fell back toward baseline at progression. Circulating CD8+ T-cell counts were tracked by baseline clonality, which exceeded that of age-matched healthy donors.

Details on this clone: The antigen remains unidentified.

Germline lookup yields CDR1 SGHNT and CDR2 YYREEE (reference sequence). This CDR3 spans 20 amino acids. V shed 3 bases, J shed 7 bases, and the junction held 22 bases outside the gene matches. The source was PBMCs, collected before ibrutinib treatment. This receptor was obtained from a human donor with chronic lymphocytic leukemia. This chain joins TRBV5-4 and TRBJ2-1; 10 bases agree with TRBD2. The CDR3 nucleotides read TGTGCCAGCAGCTCCGCCGGATCGCGTCTAGCGGGAGTGATAGGGAATGAGCAGTTCTTC. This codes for CASSSAGSRLAGVIGNEQFF.